This T cell receptor beta chain came from a study of CD8+ T cells in alopecia areata. Worth noting for this clone: Its antigen remains unknown.

Cell sorting was applied to PBMCs, and CD4+ and CD8+ T cells were collected. Trimming pared 0 bases from V and 8 bases from J, leaving 16 bases between. This CDR3 is built from 15 residues. Germline V gene data show CDR1 as LGHNA and CDR2 as YNFKEQ. General study points: It was less clear whether patients shared TCRs than it was in mice, possibly because of HLA. Normal skin's resident alphabeta T cells are also sequenced in scalp samples. Clonality in lesional scalp, especially alopecia totalis/universalis, exceeded that of normal scalp.

Sequencing relied on a cDNA template that was reverse transcribed from extracted RNA. The data were produced by immunoSEQ multiplex PCR, yet TCRdb's version contains in-frame clones alone and is incomplete. The table has approximately 99,000 clones, approximately 59% seen once. Sample: CD8+ T cells sorted from blood. The chain links TRBV4-2 to TRBJ1-2, with D possibly being TRBD1 (6 bases). The receptor was isolated from a human donor in good health. The CDR3 is CASSQDYRATQGYTF. The CDR3 DNA reads TGTGCCAGCAGCCAAGATTACAGGGCTACGCAAGGCTACACCTTC.